The 23 T cell receptor beta chains below were found in one sample sequenced in a study of T cells in localized non-small cell lung cancer. Data came from immunoSEQ multiplex PCR; TCRdb stores just in-frame clones and leaves some out. Here the sample spans under 65,000 clones, roughly four fifths being singletons. The sequencing here drew on peripheral blood, taken before any cancer treatment. These receptor sequences come from a female donor older than 55 with stage II squamous cell lung carcinoma.

The V and J genes are TRBV25-1 and TRBJ2-7; D is perhaps TRBD1 or TRBD2 (5 bases each). Trimming took 7 bases from V and 1 from J, leaving 11 bases between them. CDR3 size: 13 residues. The V gene's germline CDR1 is MGHDK and CDR2 SYGVNS. CDR3 in amino acids: CASIGTGSYEQYF. Written as DNA, the CDR3 is TGTGCCAGCATCGGGACGGGATCCTACGAGCAGTACTTC.

Regarding this clone: Relative to the germline gene, one junction end is altered; a read error may explain this. The V call is TRBV7-7, the J call TRBJ2-2; 9 bases fit TRBD2. This CDR3 has 17 amino acids. Per the germline V gene, CDR1 is SSHAT and CDR2 is FNYEAQ (reference sequence). Here the CDR3 reads CASSRTSAVTNTGELFF. DNA of the CDR3: TGTGCTAGCAGCCGGACTAGCGCCGTTACGAACACCGGGGAGCTGTTTTTT.

The chain is built from TRBV19 and TRBJ1-5, with 8 bases that match TRBD1. Unmatched junction bases numbered 8, after V lost 7 bases and J lost 6 bases. Germline V lookup: CDR1 LNHDA, CDR2 SQIVND (reference sequence). This CDR3 spans 14 amino acids. CDR3 DNA: TGTGCCAGTACTAGGGCAGGGGGCTCTCAGCCCCAGCATTTT. This codes for CASTRAGGSQPQHF. Variable domain in full (rest from reference TRBV19 and TRBJ1-5): DGGITQSPKYLFRKEGQNVTLSCEQNLNHDAMYWYRQDPGQGLRLIYYSQIVNDFQKGDIAEGYSVSREKKESFPLTVTSAQKNPTAFYLCASTRAGGSQPQHFGDGTRLSIL.

The rearrangement joins TRBV5-1 to TRBJ2-2; weak D call: TRBD1 (6 bases). The CDR3 has 15 amino acids. V was clipped by 4 bases and J by 1 base, with 11 bases between them. Germline V gene sequence: CDR1 SGHRS, CDR2 YFSETQ. The CDR3 coding sequence is TGCGCCAGCAGCCGCCAGACAGGGAACACCGGGGAGCTGTTTTTT. Translating it yields CASSRQTGNTGELFF.

CDR3 amino acids: CATSRGGTGDEQFF. CDR3 bases: TGTGCCACCAGCAGAGGCGGGACAGGGGATGAGCAGTTCTTC. The J gene is TRBJ2-1, the V gene TRBV15, with 10 bases fitting TRBD1. Germline V gives CDR1 LNHNV, CDR2 YYDKDF (reference sequence). The CDR3 sequence is 14 residues long. The trim removed 1 base at V and 8 bases at J, leaving 2 bases unmatched.

The chain carries TRBV30 and TRBJ2-7, with 7 bases matching TRBD1. Germline values: CDR1 GTSNPN, CDR2 SVGIG (reference sequence). The CDR3 is 13 residues long. J lost 2 bases, V lost 2 bases, and 3 bases had no gene match. The CDR3 is CAWSPGQAYEQYF. DNA of the CDR3: TGTGCCTGGAGTCCCGGACAGGCCTACGAGCAGTACTTC.

The chain joins TRBV21-1 to TRBJ1-1. TRBV21-1 is reported as a pseudogene. The CDR3 has 14 amino acids. The CDR3 loop is CASPRRGRKTEAFF. CDR3 DNA sequence: TGTGCCAGCCCCAGGCGGGGGAGAAAGACTGAAGCTTTCTTT.

The chain is built from TRBV28 and TRBJ1-1; TRBD1 matches 9 bases. J lost 1 base, V lost 4 bases, and 7 bases had no gene match. The CDR3 has 16 residues. The germline gives CDR1 MDHEN, CDR2 SYDVKM. CDR3 protein: CASSSDRGGKNTEAFF. For the CDR3, the DNA is TGTGCCAGCAGTTCGGACAGGGGAGGTAAGAACACTGAAGCTTTCTTT.

This sequence joins TRBV6-6 and TRBJ1-1; D call uncertain. Trimming took 0 bases from V and 2 from J, leaving 7 bases between them. CDR3 length equals 14 residues. Germline V gene lookup returns CDR1 MNHNY and CDR2 SVGAGI (reference sequence). The CDR3 bases are TGTGCCAGCAGTTACTCGGAGGGTAACACTGAAGCTTTCTTT. This codes for CASSYSEGNTEAFF.

In regard to this clone: Relative to the germline gene, one junction end is altered; a read error may explain this. The chain recombines TRBV7-7 with TRBJ2-2, with 7 bases identical to TRBD1. This CDR3 region has 19 residues. The V gene's germline CDR1 is SSHAT and CDR2 FNYEAQ (reference sequence). This chain's CDR3 is CASSLANHRDRANTGELFF. CDR3 in DNA: TGTGCTAGCAGCTTAGCCAACCACCGAGACAGGGCGAACACCGGGGAGCTGTTTTTT.

This rearrangement joins TRBV2 to TRBJ1-4, with D possibly being TRBD1 (5 bases). CDR3 length equals 14 residues. The germline V and J ends were trimmed by 4 bases and 4 bases, with 10 bases remaining between them. Germline CDR1 is SNHLY and CDR2 is FYNNEI. The CDR3 loop is CASSVTGVNEKLFF. The DNA for the CDR3 is TGTGCCAGCAGTGTAACGGGGGTTAATGAAAAACTGTTTTTT.

The chain employs TRBV5-1 and TRBJ1-2; possible D gene TRBD1, 5 bases. Germline-derived CDR1 and CDR2 are SGHRS and YFSETQ. CDR3 length: 16 residues. Deletions cut 0 bases from V and 6 bases from J, with 18 bases between. CDR3: CASSLVGGSGKDGYTF. In nucleotides, the CDR3 is TGCGCCAGCAGCTTGGTTGGGGGAAGTGGGAAGGATGGCTACACCTTC.

CDR3 in amino acids: CAISPQALGTEAFF. Here the CDR3 DNA reads TGTGCCATCAGCCCACAGGCCCTGGGGACTGAAGCTTTCTTT. The V and J genes are TRBV10-3 and TRBJ1-1; maybe TRBD1 (5 bases). The CDR3 spans 14 residues. V shed 6 bases and J shed 5 bases, with 16 bases lying between them. In germline, CDR1 is ENHRY, CDR2 SYGVKD.

Comment on this clone: One junction end does not reproduce the germline sequence, and a read error may be involved. The V gene is TRBV18, the J gene TRBJ1-2; 8 bases fit TRBD1. This CDR3 is 11 amino acids long. Germline CDR1 and CDR2: KGHSH and LQKENI. The CDR3 DNA is TGTGCCAGCTCTCTTGGACAGGGACATGCCTTC. Its protein product is CASSLGQGHAF.

The rearrangement uses TRBV6-6 and TRBJ1-5; D is unclear. CDR1 and CDR2 (germline): MNHNY, SVGAGI (reference sequence). This CDR3 has 15 residues. Trimming took 5 bases from V and 2 from J, leaving 13 bases between them. CDR3 region: CASSTTTSGNQPQHF. CDR3 in DNA: TGTGCCAGCAGTACTACTACGTCGGGCAATCAGCCCCAGCATTTT.

V usage is TRBV19 and J usage is TRBJ1-2; D gene uncertain. CDR3 length: 17 residues. Trimming took off 5 bases at V and 8 bases at J, with 27 bases between the two ends. From germline, CDR1 is LNHDA and CDR2 SQIVND (reference sequence). CDR3 DNA: TGTGCCAGTAGTTCCGGTGTTGCCAGTCCCAATCGAAACGGCTACACCTTC. Its protein product is CASSSGVASPNRNGYTF.

This chain uses TRBV7-8 with TRBJ2-7; 11 bases map to TRBD2. The germline gives CDR1 SGHVS, CDR2 FQNEAQ. The junction had 8 bases not matched to a gene; V was cut back by 5 bases and J by 2 bases. The CDR3 contains 16 residues. The CDR3 is CASSDTGTSGTYEQYF. CDR3 bases: TGTGCCAGCAGCGACACCGGGACTAGCGGAACCTACGAGCAGTACTTC. The full variable domain, its missing parts supplied by reference TRBV7-8 and TRBJ2-7, is GAGVSQSPRYKVAKRGQDVALRCDPISGHVSLFWYQQALGQGPEFLTYFQNEAQLDKSGLPSDRFFAERPEGSVSTLKIQRTQQEDSAVYLCASSDTGTSGTYEQYFGPGTRLTVT.

The chain employs TRBV4-2 and TRBJ2-7; no definite D call. Germline CDR1 and CDR2: LGHNA and YNFKEQ. This CDR3 is built from 16 residues. Trimming removed 4 bases from V and 0 bases from J, with 16 bases in between. CDR3 residues: CASSPEGIPNSYEQYF. The CDR3 bases are TGTGCCAGCAGCCCCGAAGGGATTCCGAACTCCTACGAGCAGTACTTC.

The chain recombines TRBV5-1 with TRBJ1-4; D call uncertain. V was clipped by 4 bases and J by 10 bases, with 17 bases between them. The CDR3 spans 14 residues. Looked up from germline, CDR1 is SGHRS and CDR2 is YFSETQ. The CDR3 DNA is TGCGCCAGCAGCACCACAAACGTAGGCGGAAAACTGTTTTTT. Its translation is CASSTTNVGGKLFF.

This clone was counted once. This chain links TRBV5-1 with TRBJ2-1; 9 nucleotides match TRBD1. The CDR3 runs 16 residues. V lost 4 bases and J lost 2; bases outside the gene matches: 7. Looked up from germline, CDR1 is SGHRS and CDR2 is YFSETQ. The CDR3 DNA sequence: TGCGCCAGCAGCATTCAGACAGGGGGGCCCTACAATGAGCAGTTCTTC. Its protein is CASSIQTGGPYNEQFF.

J is TRBJ2-3 and V is TRBV10-1, with 9 bases that match TRBD2. V dropped 3 bases and J dropped 0; count of bases not matched to a gene: 4. The length of the CDR3 is 16 residues. Germline V CDR1 and CDR2: WNHNN, SYGVQD (reference sequence). CDR3 region: CASSDSGGLSTDTQYF. CDR3 nucleotides: TGCGCCAGCAGTGATAGCGGGGGCCTTAGCACAGATACGCAGTATTTT.

J is TRBJ1-2 and V is TRBV2; 9 bases fit TRBD1. Trimming removed 1 base from V and 8 bases from J; junction bases left unmatched: 8. CDR1 and CDR2 from the germline V gene are SNHLY and FYNNEI. CDR3 length: 15 residues. The CDR3 loop is CASSEVRGQGRGYTF. The DNA for the CDR3 is TGTGCCAGCAGTGAAGTGAGGGGACAGGGCCGGGGCTACACCTTC.

The chain is built from TRBV6-1 and TRBJ2-1; TRBD2 matches 7 bases. V lost 4 bases to trimming and J lost 3 bases; unmatched junction nucleotides: 3. CDR1 MNHNS and CDR2 SASEGT come from the germline V gene. CDR3 length: 14 residues. The chain's CDR3 is CASSVASGYNEQFF. CDR3 DNA: TGTGCCAGCAGTGTCGCTAGCGGCTACAATGAGCAGTTCTTC.